Shown below are 14 T cell receptor beta chains from a single sample sequenced in a study of control samples from healthy donors and cancer patients. Generated by immunoSEQ multiplex PCR, the TCRdb table keeps only in-frame clones and is missing some. This sample carries around 110,000 clones, 88% of them seen once, and the ten largest clones take approximately 2.3%. Material: blood. Source of these receptors: a woman in her 70s in good health.

This clone was observed at least ten times. V is TRBV16 and J is TRBJ1-5, with a weak D call TRBD1 (5 bases). Germline V gene sequence: CDR1 KGHSY, CDR2 FQNENV. The V end was cut by 4 bases, the J end by 4 bases, with 11 bases between. The CDR3 spans 14 residues. The CDR3 is CASSLQVRNQPQHF. The CDR3 bases are TGTGCCAGCAGCCTACAGGTTCGTAATCAGCCCCAGCATTTT. Full variable domain (missing parts from reference TRBV16 and TRBJ1-5): GEEVAQTPKHLVRGEGQKAKLYCAPIKGHSYVFWYQQVLKNEFKFLISFQNENVFDETGMPKERFSAKCLPNSPCSLEIQATKLEDSAVYFCASSLQVRNQPQHFGDGTRLSIL.

The chain joins TRBV5-1 to TRBJ1-3, with TRBD1 matching over 11 bases. Germline V gives CDR1 SGHRS, CDR2 YFSETQ. This CDR3 contains 18 residues. V lost 0 bases, J lost 4 bases, and 9 bases stayed unmatched. CDR3 protein: CASSLGTGGSKEGNTIYF. CDR3 DNA: TGCGCCAGCAGCTTGGGGACAGGGGGCTCGAAGGAAGGAAACACCATATATTTT.

The chain recombines TRBV7-2 with TRBJ1-2; TRBD1 matches 10 bases. The ends lost 5 bases at V and 1 base at J; junction bases unmatched: 7. In germline, CDR1 is SGHTA, CDR2 FQGNSA. The CDR3 totals 16 residues. The CDR3 loop is CASSPRQGAGNYGYTF. CDR3 in DNA: TGTGCCAGCAGCCCTAGACAGGGGGCTGGTAACTATGGCTACACCTTC.

This chain connects TRBV5-1 to TRBJ2-7; 7 positions match TRBD1. The CDR3 sequence is 13 residues long. The V gene end was trimmed by 7 bases and the J gene end by 2 bases; junction bases not matched to a gene: 6. Germline assignment: CDR1 SGHRS and CDR2 YFSETQ. This CDR3 reads CASSGTAAYEQYF. For the CDR3, the DNA is TGCGCCAGCTCCGGGACAGCCGCCTACGAGCAGTACTTC.

The chain has TRBV4-1 and TRBJ1-6; 7 bases are shared with TRBD1. The ends lost 4 bases at V and 5 bases at J; junction bases unmatched: 2. The CDR3 is 14 amino acids. Germline CDR1 is MGHRA and CDR2 is YSYEKL. The CDR3 DNA follows: TGCGCCAGCAGCCGGACAGGCGATAATTCACCCCTCCACTTT. Amino acid sequence: CASSRTGDNSPLHF.

In its sample, this clone was seen once. V and J are TRBV10-2 and TRBJ1-2; 7 nucleotides match TRBD1. The CDR3 totals 15 residues. CDR1 is WSHSY and CDR2 is SAAADI in the germline V gene. With 2 bases clipped from V and 4 bases from J, the junction kept 7 bases outside the gene matches. Here the CDR3 reads CASSERTGTFYGYTF. The CDR3 DNA reads as TGCGCCAGCAGTGAGCGGACAGGAACGTTCTATGGCTACACCTTC.

This chain links TRBV19 with TRBJ2-1; either TRBD1 or TRBD2 may fit D (5 bases each). Per the germline V gene, CDR1 is LNHDA and CDR2 is SQIVND (reference sequence). The CDR3 sequence is 15 residues long. Trimming removed 6 bases at V and 10 bases at J, with 22 bases between. Here the CDR3 reads CASSSFRDPKGEQFF. For the CDR3, the DNA is TGTGCCAGTAGCTCATTCCGGGACCCCAAGGGCGAGCAGTTCTTC.

The gene calls are TRBV7-9 and TRBJ1-1; 9 positions match TRBD1. This CDR3 is 15 amino acids long. Germline CDR1 reads SEHNR; CDR2 reads FQNEAQ (reference sequence). The trim removed 3 bases at V and 2 bases at J, leaving 4 bases unmatched. CDR3: CASSFLTGGNTEAFF. DNA for the CDR3: TGTGCCAGCAGCTTTCTGACAGGGGGAAACACTGAAGCTTTCTTT.

The chain recombines TRBV4-3 with TRBJ2-7; the match to TRBD1 covers 10 bases. The CDR3 has 15 residues. V lost 4 bases, J lost 4 bases, and 7 bases stayed unmatched. Germline CDR1 reads LGHNA; CDR2 reads YSLEER. Written as DNA, the CDR3 is TGCGCCAGCAGCCCTGGGACAGGGGAGAGGTACGAGCAGTACTTC. This encodes CASSPGTGERYEQYF.

The gene calls are TRBV19 and TRBJ2-3, with TRBD1 identical over 7 bases. The CDR3 sequence is 15 residues long. J gave up 1 base and V 1 base, and 2 bases lay outside the gene matches. Looked up from germline, CDR1 is LNHDA and CDR2 is SQIVND (reference sequence). CDR3 DNA: TGTGCCAGTAGTATAGGAGGGGGCGGCACAGATACGCAGTATTTT. Residues: CASSIGGGGTDTQYF.

V is TRBV20-1 and J is TRBJ1-2; D not resolved. Germline V CDR1 and CDR2: DFQATT, SNEGSKA (reference sequence). CDR3 length: 11 residues. The germline V and J ends were trimmed by 6 bases and 3 bases, with 8 bases remaining between them. CDR3 coding DNA: TGCAGTGCCCGAGAACACTATGGCTACACCTTC. Its translation: CSAREHYGYTF.

The V gene is TRBV7-3, the J gene TRBJ2-6; D remains unclear. The V end was cut by 0 bases, the J end by 0 bases, with 3 bases between. CDR1 is SGHTA, CDR2 FQGTGA, per germline. There are 15 residues in the CDR3. In DNA, the CDR3 is TGTGCCAGCAGCTTAACAGGCTCTGGGGCCAACGTCCTGACTTTC. It is translated as CASSLTGSGANVLTF.

The CDR3 loop is CASSEDAIRGHYGYTF. The CDR3, as DNA: TGTGCCAGCAGCGAGGATGCTATTAGGGGCCACTATGGCTACACCTTC. V gene TRBV5-6 combines with J gene TRBJ1-2; D is possibly TRBD1 (5 bases). The germline V and J ends were trimmed by 4 bases and 3 bases, with 19 bases remaining between them. Germline V gene data show CDR1 as SGHDT and CDR2 as YYEEEE. There are 16 residues in the CDR3.

The chain employs TRBV15 and TRBJ1-4, with D tentatively TRBD1 (5 bases). Trimming removed 1 base from V and 4 bases from J, with 10 bases in between. Germline values: CDR1 LNHNV, CDR2 YYDKDF (reference sequence). The CDR3 length is 15 residues. As DNA, the CDR3 is TGTGCCACCAGCAGAGTACAGGCGGTTAATGAAAAACTGTTTTTT. Translated, it gives CATSRVQAVNEKLFF.